The 14 T cell receptor beta chains below all came from one sample that was sequenced in a study of cytomegalovirus exposure and HLA in healthy donors (TCRdb year 2017). Library preparation employed the immunoSEQ multiplex PCR assay. For the multiplex PCR, a mixture combining 60 forward primers for TCR Vbeta segments and 13 reverse primers for TCR Jbeta segments was used. In TCRdb, the immuneACCESS table is reduced to in-frame sequences with V and J assigned. These tables do not hold every clone; where another copy was compared, an unresolved V gene accounts for under half, and the others remain unexplained. The table for this sample lists 57,000 or so clones; about two thirds of them were counted only once. The top ten clones comprise 15% to 20% of the sample. The specimen was PBMCs. Receptors originate from an older woman in good health and CMV-seropositive.

This clone showed up just a few times. This chain uses TRBV4-3 with TRBJ1-5, with a tentative D call TRBD1 (6 bases). V lost 1 base and J lost 7, with 14 bases in between. CDR3 length: 15 residues. Germline V gene sequence: CDR1 LGHNA, CDR2 YSLEER. CDR3: CASSQVWAGEQPQHF. The CDR3 DNA sequence: TGCGCCAGCAGCCAAGTTTGGGCAGGGGAACAGCCCCAGCATTTT.

This chain links TRBV7-2 with TRBJ2-7; 7 nucleotides align to TRBD2. The CDR3 consists of 15 residues. V gave up 5 bases and J gave up 7 bases; unmatched junction bases: 14. Germline V gives CDR1 SGHTA, CDR2 FQGNSA. CDR3 in amino acids: CASSTSGGTSYEQYF. CDR3 bases: TGTGCCAGCAGCACCTCCGGGGGGACCTCTTATGAGCAGTACTTC.

J is TRBJ1-5 and V is TRBV5-5; 8 positions agree with TRBD1. With V trimmed by 4 bases and J by 0 bases, 6 bases remained unmatched. CDR1 SGHKS and CDR2 YYEKEE come from the germline V gene (reference sequence). The CDR3 is made up of 16 amino acids. Here the CDR3 DNA reads TGTGCCAGCAGCAAGGACAGGGAGTATAGCAATCAGCCCCAGCATTTT. Amino acids: CASSKDREYSNQPQHF.

The CDR3 DNA follows: TGTGCCAGTAGTATAGAGGGAGGGGATTCAACTAATGAAAAACTGTTTTTT. It translates to CASSIEGGDSTNEKLFF. The chain uses TRBV19 and TRBJ1-4; tentatively, D is TRBD1 (5 bases). Trimming removed 0 bases at V and 0 bases at J, with 11 bases between. The length of the CDR3 is 17 residues. The germline gives CDR1 LNHDA, CDR2 SQIVND (reference sequence).

There are a few counts of this clone. V usage is TRBV4-3 and J usage is TRBJ1-2; D is unclear. V was shortened by 1 base and J by 8 bases, with 17 bases between the two germline ends. CDR1 is LGHNA, CDR2 YSLEER, per germline. The CDR3 covers 15 residues. CDR3 sequence (DNA): TGCGCCAGCAGCCAAGTTGGGCAGGAGGGCAGGGGCTACACCTTC. This sequence encodes CASSQVGQEGRGYTF.

This chain joins TRBV6-5 and TRBJ2-7; 8 bases are a match to TRBD1. The CDR3 runs to 14 residues. Trimming took 6 bases from V and 7 from J; bases not matched to a gene: 11. The germline CDR1 and CDR2 sequences are MNHEY and SVGAGI. CDR3: CASSPDRVFPEQYF. DNA for the CDR3: TGTGCCAGCAGCCCGGACAGGGTTTTTCCGGAGCAGTACTTC.

The V and J genes are TRBV7-2 and TRBJ2-3; TRBD2 matches at 7 bases. This CDR3 contains 17 residues. V lost 3 bases, J lost 10 bases, and 19 bases stayed unmatched. The V gene's germline CDR1 is SGHTA and CDR2 FQGNSA. DNA for the CDR3: TGTGCCAGCAGCTTCCAAATGGGGAGGGCGGGTGAGAGGGCGCAGTATTTT. It is translated as CASSFQMGRAGERAQYF.

The genes are TRBV5-1 and TRBJ2-5; 11 bases are a match to TRBD2. Germline loops: CDR1 SGHRS, CDR2 YFSETQ. CDR3 length: 15 residues. V lost 1 base to trimming and J lost 4 bases; unmatched junction nucleotides: 3. DNA for the CDR3: TGCGCCAGCAGCTTGATAACTAGCGGGGGAGAGACCCAGTACTTC. As protein: CASSLITSGGETQYF.

This clone was detected a few times. The chain joins TRBV6-4 to TRBJ2-2; D is uncertain. CDR1 and CDR2 from the germline V gene are MRHNA and SNTAGT. This CDR3 comprises 14 residues. Trimming took off 4 bases at V and 7 bases at J, with 13 bases between the two ends. CDR3 DNA sequence: TGTGCCAGCAGTGCCGACGGCGCAGGCGGGGAGCTGTTTTTT. It codes for CASSADGAGGELFF.

In regard to this clone: The junction and the germline gene differ at one end; a read error may be behind it. The genes are TRBV5-6 and TRBJ1-2, with D maybe TRBD1 (5 bases). Germline V gene sequence: CDR1 SGHDT, CDR2 YYEEEE. The CDR3 runs to 13 residues. In DNA, the CDR3 is TGTACCAGCAGTTTGGGGCGGATGAATGGCTACACCTTC. It translates to CTSSLGRMNGYTF.

V gene TRBV7-2 combines with J gene TRBJ2-7; TRBD1 is a possible D gene (6 bases). The CDR3 is made up of 13 amino acids. V gave up 4 bases and J gave up 3 bases, with 10 bases separating them. CDR1 and CDR2 from the germline V gene are SGHTA and FQGNSA. Written as DNA, the CDR3 is TGTGCCAGCAGCTCGGACAGCCGCTACGAGCAGTACTTC. Translated, it gives CASSSDSRYEQYF.

The rearrangement links TRBV7-6 to TRBJ2-7, with 7 bases that match TRBD2. CDR1 is SGHVS and CDR2 is FNYEAQ in the germline V gene. The J segment lost 3 bases and the V segment lost 6 bases, leaving 5 bases of the junction unmatched. This CDR3 is built from 13 residues. CDR3 DNA sequence: TGTGCCAGCAGTTTGACTAGCATCTACGAGCAGTACTTC. Protein product: CASSLTSIYEQYF.

The chain employs TRBV7-2 and TRBJ1-3; no reliable D call. The germline V and J ends were trimmed by 7 bases and 1 base, with 8 bases remaining between them. CDR1 and CDR2 from the germline V gene are SGHTA and FQGNSA. CDR3 length: 13 residues. In DNA, the CDR3 is TGTGCCAGCACCGCGAGTTCTGGAAACACCATATATTTT. Amino acid sequence: CASTASSGNTIYF. The full variable domain, with the rest looked up from reference TRBV7-2 and TRBJ1-3, is GAGVSQSPSNKVTEKGKDVELRCDPISGHTALYWYRQSLGQGLEFLIYFQGNSAPDKSGLPSDRFSAERTGGSVSTLTIQRTQQEDSAVYLCASTASSGNTIYFGEGSWLTVV.

J is TRBJ2-7 and V is TRBV7-8, with 9 bases that match TRBD1. The length of the CDR3 is 15 residues. The V segment lost 4 bases and the J segment 2 bases; nucleotides outside the gene matches: 6. The V gene's germline CDR1 is SGHVS and CDR2 FQNEAQ. CDR3 in DNA: TGTGCCAGCAGCTCTCACCGGGACAGGGCCTACGAGCAGTACTTC. Translated, it gives CASSSHRDRAYEQYF.